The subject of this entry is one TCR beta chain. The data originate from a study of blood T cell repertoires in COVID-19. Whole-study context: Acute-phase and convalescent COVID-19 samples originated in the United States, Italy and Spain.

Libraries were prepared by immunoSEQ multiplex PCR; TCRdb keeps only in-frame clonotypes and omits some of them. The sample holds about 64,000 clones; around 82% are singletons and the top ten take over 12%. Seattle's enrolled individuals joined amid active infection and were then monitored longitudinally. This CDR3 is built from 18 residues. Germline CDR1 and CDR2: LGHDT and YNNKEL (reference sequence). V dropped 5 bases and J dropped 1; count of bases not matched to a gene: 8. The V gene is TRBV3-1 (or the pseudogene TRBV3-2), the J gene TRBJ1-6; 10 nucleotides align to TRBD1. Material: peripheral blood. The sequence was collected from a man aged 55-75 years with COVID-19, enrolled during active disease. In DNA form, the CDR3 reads TGTGCCAGCAGCACCCGACAGGGGGCGGGATCCTATAATTCACCCCTCCACTTT. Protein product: CASSTRQGAGSYNSPLHF.